This is a list of T cell receptor beta chains from one sample in a study of tumor-infiltrating lymphocytes in primary liver carcinoma. A single record per CDR3 protein comes from TCRdb applying MiXCR to the multiplex PCR reads. Of about 21,000 distinct CDR3 sequences listed, about 80% are singletons. The source material was liver tumor tissue from sampling region 1. These TCRs come from a woman in her thirties with primary liver carcinoma and hepatitis B virus infection. Each CDR3 is given with its conserved first and last residue. A D gene is named only where the DNA matches it firmly. Clone size, where shown, is once, few, many, or a class for clones that have expanded.

j_gene | d_gene | abundance | v_gene | CDR3aa | CDR3nt
TRBJ2-1 | TRBD2 | NA | TRBV28 | CVIRVTSGDNEQFF | TGTGTCATCAGGGTGACTAGCGGCGACAATGAGCAGTTCTTC
TRBJ1-4 | NA | NA | TRBV5-6 | CASDLEGDGGHLKLFF | TGTGCCAGCGACTTGGAAGGGGACGGGGGCCACCTGAAACTGTTTTTT
TRBJ2-3 | TRBD2 | NA | TRBV5-4 | CASSNLAASGSRTDKQYF | TGCGCCAGCAGTAACCTGGCGGCTAGCGGGAGTCGGACAGATAAGCAGTATTTT
TRBJ2-2 | NA | NA | TRBV6-5 | CATSPRTWFTGELFF | TGTGCAACCAGTCCGCGGACATGGTTCACCGGGGAGCTGTTTTTT
TRBJ1-6 | NA | NA | TRBV11-3 | CASSIKWSYNSPLHF | TGTGCCAGCAGCATTAAATGGAGCTATAATTCACCACTCCACTTT
TRBJ2-7 | NA | once | TRBV7-9 | CASSWVLASPYEQCF | TGTGCCAGCAGCTGGGTACTAGCCTCACCTTACGAGCAGTGCTTC
TRBJ2-3 | NA | NA | TRBV4-1 | CASSTQQGGSILAGTDMHYF | TGCGCCAGCAGCACGCAACAGGGGGGCTCTATACTAGCGGGCACGGATATGCACTATTTT
TRBJ2-5 | NA | NA | TRBV12-3/TRBV12-4 | CTSSTYSGSEETQYF | TGTACCAGCAGCACCTACTCCGGTAGCGAAGAGACCCAGTATTTC
TRBJ2-2 | NA | NA | TRBV6-1 | CASSETLPGGVANTWELFF | TGTGCCAGCAGTGAGACCCTTCCCGGGGGCGTCGCGAACACCTGGGAGCTGTTTTTT
TRBJ2-4 | NA | NA | TRBV4-1 | CASSPEMSRDTSKWYF | TGCGCCAGCAGCCCAGAGATGAGTAGGGACACGAGTAAGTGGTACTTC
TRBJ2-5 | NA | NA | TRBV12-3/TRBV12-4 | CVSSTYSGNEETQYF | TGTGTCAGCAGCACCTACTCCGGGAATGAAGAGACCCAGTACTTC
TRBJ2-2 | NA | NA | TRBV12-3/TRBV12-4 | CASRGWGTSTGELFF | TGTGCCAGCCGAGGGTGGGGCACGAGCACCGGGGAGCTGTTTTTT